This TCR beta chain is from a study of PD-L1 blockade in urothelial cancer. Across the study: Blood analyses occurred 3 weeks (second dose) and 6 weeks post treatment start. T cell content in blood samples showed a median of 141,255.

Study-wide findings and caveats: Enhanced expansion of tumor-associated blood clones at 3 weeks characterized durable-benefit patients.

The time point denotes: pretreatment peripheral blood. In this sample, this clone turned up once. What it binds is not known. TCRdb's table, derived via immunoSEQ multiplex PCR, lists solely in-frame clones and lacks some. The sample shows roughly 130,000 clones, around 85% of them seen only once. The length of the CDR3 is 14 residues. V dropped 4 bases and J dropped 0 bases, with 7 bases sitting between them. In germline, CDR1 is SGHKS, CDR2 YYEKEE (reference sequence). This chain uses TRBV5-5 with TRBJ2-2; tentative D call: TRBD2 (6 bases). This sequence was found in a man aged 50 to 60 with urothelial cancer. The source material was PBMCs, sampled around atezolizumab (anti-PD-L1) treatment. The CDR3: CASSTGANTGELFF. The CDR3, as DNA: TGTGCCAGCAGCACGGGAGCGAACACCGGGGAGCTGTTTTTT. Supplemented by reference TRBV5-5 and TRBJ2-2, the full variable domain reads DAGVTQSPTHLIKTRGQQVTLRCSPISGHKSVSWYQQVLGQGPQFIFQYYEKEERGRGNFPDRFSARQFPNYSSELNVNALLLGDSALYLCASSTGANTGELFFGEGSRLTVL.